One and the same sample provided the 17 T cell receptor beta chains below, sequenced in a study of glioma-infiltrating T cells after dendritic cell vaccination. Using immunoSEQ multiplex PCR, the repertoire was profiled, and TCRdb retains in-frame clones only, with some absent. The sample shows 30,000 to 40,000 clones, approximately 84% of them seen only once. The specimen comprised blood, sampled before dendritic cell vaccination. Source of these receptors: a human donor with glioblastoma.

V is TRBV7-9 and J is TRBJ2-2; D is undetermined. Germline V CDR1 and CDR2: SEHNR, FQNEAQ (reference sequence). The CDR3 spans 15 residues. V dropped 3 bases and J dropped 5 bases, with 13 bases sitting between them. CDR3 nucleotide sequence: TGTGCCAGCAGCTTTCGGCAGACAAAGACCGGGGAGCTGTTTTTT. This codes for CASSFRQTKTGELFF.

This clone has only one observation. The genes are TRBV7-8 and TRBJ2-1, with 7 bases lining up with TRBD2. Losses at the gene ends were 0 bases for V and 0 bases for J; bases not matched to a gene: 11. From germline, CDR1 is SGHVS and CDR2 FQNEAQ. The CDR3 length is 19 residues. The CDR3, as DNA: TGTGCCAGCAGCTTAGCAAGGGTTAGCGGGCTCTCCTCCTACAATGAGCAGTTCTTC. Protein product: CASSLARVSGLSSYNEQFF. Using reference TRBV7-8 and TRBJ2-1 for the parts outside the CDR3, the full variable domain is GAGVSQSPRYKVAKRGQDVALRCDPISGHVSLFWYQQALGQGPEFLTYFQNEAQLDKSGLPSDRFFAERPEGSVSTLKIQRTQQEDSAVYLCASSLARVSGLSSYNEQFFGPGTRLTVL.

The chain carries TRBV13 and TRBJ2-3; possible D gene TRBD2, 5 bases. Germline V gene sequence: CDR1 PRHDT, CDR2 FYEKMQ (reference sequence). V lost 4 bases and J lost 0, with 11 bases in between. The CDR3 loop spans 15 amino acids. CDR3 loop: CASSSLRTSTDTQYF. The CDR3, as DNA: TGTGCCAGCAGCTCCCTAAGGACTAGCACAGATACGCAGTATTTT.

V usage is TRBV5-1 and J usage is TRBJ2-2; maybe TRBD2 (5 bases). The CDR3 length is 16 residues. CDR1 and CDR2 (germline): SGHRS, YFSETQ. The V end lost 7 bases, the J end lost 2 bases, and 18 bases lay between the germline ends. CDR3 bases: TGCGCCAGCCGCGGGTCCCCGGAGCCAAACACCGGGGAGCTGTTTTTT. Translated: CASRGSPEPNTGELFF.

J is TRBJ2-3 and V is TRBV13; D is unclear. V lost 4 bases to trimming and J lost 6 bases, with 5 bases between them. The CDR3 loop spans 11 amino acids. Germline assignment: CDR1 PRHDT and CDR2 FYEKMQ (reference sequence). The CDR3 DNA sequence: TGTGCCAGCAGCTCGGAGGATACGCAGTATTTT. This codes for CASSSEDTQYF.

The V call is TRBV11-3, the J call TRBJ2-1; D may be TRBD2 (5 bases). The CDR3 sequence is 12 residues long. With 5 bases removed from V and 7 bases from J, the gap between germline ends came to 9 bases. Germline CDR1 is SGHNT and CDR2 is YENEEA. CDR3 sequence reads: CASSRGENEQFF. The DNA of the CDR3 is TGTGCCAGCAGCCGGGGTGAGAATGAGCAGTTCTTC.

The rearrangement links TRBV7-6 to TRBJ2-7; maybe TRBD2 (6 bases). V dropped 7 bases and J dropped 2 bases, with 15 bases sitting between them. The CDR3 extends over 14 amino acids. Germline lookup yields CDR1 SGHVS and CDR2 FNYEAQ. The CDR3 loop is CASIPRLGAYEQYF. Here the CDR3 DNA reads TGTGCCAGCATCCCGCGACTAGGGGCCTACGAGCAGTACTTC.

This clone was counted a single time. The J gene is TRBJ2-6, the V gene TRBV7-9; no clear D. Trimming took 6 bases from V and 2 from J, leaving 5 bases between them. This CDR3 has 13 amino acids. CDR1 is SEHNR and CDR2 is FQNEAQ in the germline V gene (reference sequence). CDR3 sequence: CASSPTGANVLTF. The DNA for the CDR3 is TGTGCCAGCAGTCCTACTGGGGCCAACGTCCTGACTTTC.

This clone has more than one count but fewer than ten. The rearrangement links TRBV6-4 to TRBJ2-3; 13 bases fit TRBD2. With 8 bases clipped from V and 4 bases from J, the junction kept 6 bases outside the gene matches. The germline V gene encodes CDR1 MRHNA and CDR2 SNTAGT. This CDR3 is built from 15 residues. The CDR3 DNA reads TGTGCCAGCGGGCGGACTAGCGGGGGCCCAGATACGCAGTATTTT. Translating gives CASGRTSGGPDTQYF.

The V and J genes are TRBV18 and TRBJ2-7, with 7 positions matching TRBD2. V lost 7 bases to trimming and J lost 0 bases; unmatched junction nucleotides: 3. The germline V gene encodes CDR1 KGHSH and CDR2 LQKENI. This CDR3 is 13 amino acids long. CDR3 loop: CASFRDYSYEQYF. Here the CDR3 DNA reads TGTGCCAGCTTCCGGGACTACTCCTACGAGCAGTACTTC. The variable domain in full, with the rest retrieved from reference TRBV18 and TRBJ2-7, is NAGVMQNPRHLVRRRGQEARLRCSPMKGHSHVYWYRQLPEEGLKFMVYLQKENIIDESGMPKERFSAEFPKEGPSILRIQQVVRGDSAAYFCASFRDYSYEQYFGPGTRLTVT.

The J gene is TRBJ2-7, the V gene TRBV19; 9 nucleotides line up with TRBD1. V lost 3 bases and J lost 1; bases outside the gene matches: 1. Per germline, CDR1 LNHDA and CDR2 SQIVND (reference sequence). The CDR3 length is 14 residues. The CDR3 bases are TGTGCCAGTAGTATCGGGACAGGGTCCTACGAGCAGTACTTC. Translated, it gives CASSIGTGSYEQYF. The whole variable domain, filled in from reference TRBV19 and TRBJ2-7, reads DGGITQSPKYLFRKEGQNVTLSCEQNLNHDAMYWYRQDPGQGLRLIYYSQIVNDFQKGDIAEGYSVSREKKESFPLTVTSAQKNPTAFYLCASSIGTGSYEQYFGPGTRLTVT.

DNA for the CDR3: TGTGCCAGCAGCTTAGACGAAACCGGGACAGTGAACACCGGGGAGCTGTTTTTT. It codes for CASSLDETGTVNTGELFF. The rearrangement uses TRBV11-3 and TRBJ2-2; 7 bases fit TRBD1. CDR3 length: 18 amino acids. The germline V gene encodes CDR1 SGHNT and CDR2 YENEEA. The V gene end was trimmed by 0 bases and the J gene end by 1 base; junction bases not matched to a gene: 8.

CDR3 DNA sequence: TGTGCCAGCAGTGTGACAGTTAACTATGGCTACACCTTC. Protein sequence: CASSVTVNYGYTF. The V call is TRBV6-1, the J call TRBJ1-2; perhaps TRBD1 as D (5 bases). This CDR3 contains 13 residues. Germline V gene data show CDR1 as MNHNS and CDR2 as SASEGT. V was shortened by 4 bases and J by 1 base, with 7 bases between the two germline ends.

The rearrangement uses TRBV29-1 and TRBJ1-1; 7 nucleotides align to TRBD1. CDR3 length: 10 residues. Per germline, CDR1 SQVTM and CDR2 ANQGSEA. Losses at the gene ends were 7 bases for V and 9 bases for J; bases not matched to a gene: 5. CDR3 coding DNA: TGCAGCGGAGGGACAGATAAAGCTTTCTTT. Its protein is CSGGTDKAFF.

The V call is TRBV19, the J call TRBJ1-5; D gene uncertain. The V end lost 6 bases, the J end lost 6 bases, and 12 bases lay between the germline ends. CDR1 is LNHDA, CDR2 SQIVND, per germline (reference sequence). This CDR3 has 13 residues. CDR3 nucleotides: TGTGCCAGTAGAGTGACATCCAGTCAGCCCCAGCATTTT. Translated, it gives CASRVTSSQPQHF.

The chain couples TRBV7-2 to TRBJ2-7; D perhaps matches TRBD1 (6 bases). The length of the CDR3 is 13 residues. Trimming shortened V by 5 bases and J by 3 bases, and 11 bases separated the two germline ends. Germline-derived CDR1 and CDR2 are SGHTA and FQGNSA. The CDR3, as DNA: TGTGCCAGCAGCACGGGACATGACTACGAGCAGTACTTC. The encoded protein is CASSTGHDYEQYF. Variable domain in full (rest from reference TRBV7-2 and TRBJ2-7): GAGVSQSPSNKVTEKGKDVELRCDPISGHTALYWYRQSLGQGLEFLIYFQGNSAPDKSGLPSDRFSAERTGGSVSTLTIQRTQQEDSAVYLCASSTGHDYEQYFGPGTRLTVT.

The CDR3 DNA reads as TGTGCCAGCAGTGAATCAAGGGGGTTTATTGATGGCTACACCTTC. This sequence encodes CASSESRGFIDGYTF. V usage is TRBV25-1 and J usage is TRBJ1-2; D is perhaps TRBD1 (6 bases). V lost 1 base to trimming and J lost 6 bases, with 15 bases between them. This CDR3 is built from 15 residues. The germline V gene has CDR1 MGHDK and CDR2 SYGVNS.